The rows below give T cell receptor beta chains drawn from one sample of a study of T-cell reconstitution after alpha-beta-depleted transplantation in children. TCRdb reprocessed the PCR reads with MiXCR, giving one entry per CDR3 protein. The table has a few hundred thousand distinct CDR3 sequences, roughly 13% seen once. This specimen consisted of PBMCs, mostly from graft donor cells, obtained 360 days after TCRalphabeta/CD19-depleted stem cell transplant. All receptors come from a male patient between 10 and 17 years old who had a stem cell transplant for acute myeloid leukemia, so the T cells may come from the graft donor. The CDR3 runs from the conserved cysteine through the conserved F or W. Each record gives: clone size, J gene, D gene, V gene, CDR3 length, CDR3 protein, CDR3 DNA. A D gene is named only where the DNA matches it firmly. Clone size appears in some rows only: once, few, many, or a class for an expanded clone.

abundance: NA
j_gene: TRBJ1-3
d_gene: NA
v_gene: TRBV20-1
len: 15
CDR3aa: CSASSGTPSGNTIYF
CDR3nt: TGCAGTGCTAGTTCCGGGACACCCTCTGGAAACACCATATATTTT

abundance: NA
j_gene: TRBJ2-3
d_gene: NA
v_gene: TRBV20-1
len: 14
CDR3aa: CSADPSLGTDTQYF
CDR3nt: TGCAGTGCAGACCCCTCTTTAGGCACAGATACGCAGTATTTT

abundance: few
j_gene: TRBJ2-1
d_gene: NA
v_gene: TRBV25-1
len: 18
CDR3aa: CASSEGTHPYSSDNEQFF
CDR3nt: TGTGCCAGCAGTGAAGGCACCCATCCCTATTCATCCGACAATGAGCAGTTCTTC

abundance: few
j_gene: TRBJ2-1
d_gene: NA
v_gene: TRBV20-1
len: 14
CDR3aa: CSAKGASVGGEQFF
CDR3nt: TGCAGTGCTAAAGGGGCTAGCGTAGGTGGTGAGCAGTTCTTC

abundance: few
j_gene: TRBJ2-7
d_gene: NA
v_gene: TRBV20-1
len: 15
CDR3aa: CSADRQNILSYEQYF
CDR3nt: TGCAGTGCGGACCGACAGAATATCCTATCCTACGAGCAGTACTTC

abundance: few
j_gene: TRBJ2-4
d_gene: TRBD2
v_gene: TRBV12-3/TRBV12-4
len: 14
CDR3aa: CASSILAGGPIQYF
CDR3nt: TGTGCCAGCAGCATACTAGCGGGAGGGCCCATTCAGTACTTC

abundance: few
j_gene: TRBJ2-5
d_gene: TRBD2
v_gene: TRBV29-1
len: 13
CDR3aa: CSVPGLKQETQYF
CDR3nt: TGCAGCGTTCCGGGACTAAAACAAGAGACCCAGTACTTC

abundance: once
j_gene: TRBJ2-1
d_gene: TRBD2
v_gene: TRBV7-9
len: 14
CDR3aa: CARGSGRWDNEQFF
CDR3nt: TGTGCCAGGGGTAGCGGGAGATGGGACAATGAGCAGTTCTTC

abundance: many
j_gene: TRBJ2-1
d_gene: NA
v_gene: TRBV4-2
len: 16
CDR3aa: CASNLAKSSSYNEQFF
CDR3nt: TGTGCCAGCAACCTAGCCAAATCTAGCTCCTACAATGAGCAGTTCTTC

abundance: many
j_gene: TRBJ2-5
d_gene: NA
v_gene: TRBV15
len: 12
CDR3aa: CATSRSAETQYF
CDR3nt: TGTGCCACCAGCAGGTCAGCAGAGACCCAGTACTTC

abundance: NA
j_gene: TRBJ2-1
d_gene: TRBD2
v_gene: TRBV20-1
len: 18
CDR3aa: CSAVPGLAGELSYNEQFF
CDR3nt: TGCAGTGCTGTTCCGGGACTAGCGGGAGAACTCTCCTACAATGAGCAGTTCTTC

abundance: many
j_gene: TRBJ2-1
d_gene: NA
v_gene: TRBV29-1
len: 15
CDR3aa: CSVQGVPEEDNEQFF
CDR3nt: TGCAGCGTCCAAGGGGTCCCCGAGGAGGACAATGAGCAGTTCTTC

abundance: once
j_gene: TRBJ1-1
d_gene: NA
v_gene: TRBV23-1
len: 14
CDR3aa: CASGARAPNTEAFF
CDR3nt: TGCGCCAGCGGGGCGAGGGCCCCGAACACTGAAGCTTTCTTT

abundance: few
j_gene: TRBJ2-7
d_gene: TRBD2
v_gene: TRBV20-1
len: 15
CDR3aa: CSARASSGRGDEQYF
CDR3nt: TGCAGTGCTAGAGCTTCTAGCGGGAGGGGAGACGAGCAGTACTTC

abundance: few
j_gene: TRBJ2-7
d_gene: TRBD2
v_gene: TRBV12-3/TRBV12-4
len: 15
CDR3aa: CASSLSGSGAYEQYF
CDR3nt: TGTGCCAGCAGTCTTAGCGGGAGCGGGGCCTACGAGCAGTACTTC

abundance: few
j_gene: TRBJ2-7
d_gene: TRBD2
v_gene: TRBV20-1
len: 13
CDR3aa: CSASRSSGYEQYF
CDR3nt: TGCAGTGCTAGTCGGTCTAGCGGATACGAGCAGTACTTC

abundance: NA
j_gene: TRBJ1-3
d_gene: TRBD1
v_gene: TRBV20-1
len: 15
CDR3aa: CSARTGAYSGNTIYF
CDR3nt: TGCAGTGCCCGTACAGGGGCTTATTCTGGAAACACCATATATTTT

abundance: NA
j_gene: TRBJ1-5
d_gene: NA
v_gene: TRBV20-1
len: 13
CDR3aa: CSARRDSNQPQHF
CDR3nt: TGCAGTGCTAGAAGGGACAGCAATCAGCCCCAGCATTTT

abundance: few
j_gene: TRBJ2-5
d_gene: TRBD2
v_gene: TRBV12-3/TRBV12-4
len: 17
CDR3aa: CASSFGTSGRGLETQYF
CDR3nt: TGTGCCAGCAGCTTCGGGACTAGCGGGAGGGGATTAGAGACCCAGTACTTC

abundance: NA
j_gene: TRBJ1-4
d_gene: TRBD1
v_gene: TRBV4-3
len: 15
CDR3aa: CASRDQGANNEKLFF
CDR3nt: TGCGCCAGCAGAGACCAGGGGGCCAATAATGAAAAACTGTTTTTT

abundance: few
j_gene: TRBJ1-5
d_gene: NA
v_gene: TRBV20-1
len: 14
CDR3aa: CSAHRGHSNQPQHF
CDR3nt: TGCAGTGCGCATAGGGGTCATAGCAATCAGCCCCAGCATTTT

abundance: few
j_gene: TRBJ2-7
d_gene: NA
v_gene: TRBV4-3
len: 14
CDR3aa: CASSQLRGTYEQYF
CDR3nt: TGCGCCAGCAGCCAATTAAGAGGCACTTACGAGCAGTACTTC

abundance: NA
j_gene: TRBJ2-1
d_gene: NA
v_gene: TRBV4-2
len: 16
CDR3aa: CASSQEAAVSYNEQFF
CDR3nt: TGTGCCAGCAGCCAAGAAGCAGCGGTCTCCTACAATGAGCAGTTCTTC

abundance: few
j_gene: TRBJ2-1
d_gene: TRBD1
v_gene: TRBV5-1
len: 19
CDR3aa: CASSSFDRGDIGSYNEQFF
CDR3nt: TGCGCCAGCAGCTCCTTTGACAGGGGGGATATTGGCTCCTACAATGAGCAGTTCTTC